This T cell receptor beta chain was sequenced in a study of T-cell memory formation after mild COVID-19. Study at large: TCR clusters were mostly donor specific. Study-level results: Later expanders leaned CD4+, whereas day 15 to 85 contracting clones were balanced CD4/CD8. Pre-infection memory showed some responding clones, and this suggested that cross-reactive memory joined.

TCRalpha and TCRbeta libraries used 5'RACE with constant-segment primers and UMIs. TCRdb redid the calling of the 5' RACE reads with MiXCR, one entry per CDR3 protein. The table has over 300,000 distinct CDR3 sequences, 20% to 25% seen once. About this clonotype: The antigen remains unidentified.

The CDR3 loop spans 13 amino acids. CDR1 and CDR2 from the germline V gene are KGHDR and SFDVKD. Losses at the gene ends were 7 bases for V and 6 bases for J; bases not matched to a gene: 6. This TCR derives from a young man who had mild COVID-19 (a few samples of this study predate the infection). Cell type and time point are not known. The sample comprised PBMCs or a T cell subset sorted from them (not recorded which). The V and J genes are TRBV24-1 and TRBJ2-5, with 8 bases that match TRBD2. In DNA, the CDR3 is TGTGCCACCAGCGACGGGGGGGCCAAGACCCAGTACTTC. Residues: CATSDGGAKTQYF.